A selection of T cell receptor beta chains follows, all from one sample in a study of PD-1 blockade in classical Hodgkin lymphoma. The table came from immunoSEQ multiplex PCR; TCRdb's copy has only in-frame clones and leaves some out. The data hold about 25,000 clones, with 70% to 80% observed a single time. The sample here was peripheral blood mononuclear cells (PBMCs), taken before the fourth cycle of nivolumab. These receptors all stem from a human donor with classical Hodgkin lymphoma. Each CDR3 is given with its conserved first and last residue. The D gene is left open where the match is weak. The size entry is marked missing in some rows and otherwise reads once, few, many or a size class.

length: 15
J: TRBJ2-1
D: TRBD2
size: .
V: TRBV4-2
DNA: TGTGCCAGCAATGCGCGGGGGGGTCCCAGACATGAGCAGTTCTTC
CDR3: CASNARGGPRHEQFF

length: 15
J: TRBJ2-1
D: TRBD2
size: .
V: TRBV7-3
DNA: TGTGCCAGCAGCCCACTAGCGGGGGCTTACAATGAGCAGTTCTTC
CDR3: CASSPLAGAYNEQFF

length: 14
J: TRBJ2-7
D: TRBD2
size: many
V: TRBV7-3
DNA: TGTGCCAGCAGCGCAAGCGGGGGGCTCGGCGAGCAGTACTTC
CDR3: CASSASGGLGEQYF

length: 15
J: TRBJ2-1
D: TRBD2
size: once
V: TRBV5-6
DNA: TGTGCCAGCAGCTTGATTAGCGGGGGCTACAATGAGCAGTTCTTC
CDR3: CASSLISGGYNEQFF

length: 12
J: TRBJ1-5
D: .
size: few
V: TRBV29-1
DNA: TGCAGCGTTGCGGGAAGCAATCAGCCCCAGCATTTT
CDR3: CSVAGSNQPQHF

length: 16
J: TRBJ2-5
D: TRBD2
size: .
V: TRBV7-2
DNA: TGTGCCAGCAGCCCAAGTACTAGCGGCCCCCAAGAGACCCAGTACTTC
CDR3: CASSPSTSGPQETQYF

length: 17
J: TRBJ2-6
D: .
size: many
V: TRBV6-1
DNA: TGTGCCAGCAGTGAATACGCACGGAGCTCTGGGGCCAACGTCCTGACTTTC
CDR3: CASSEYARSSGANVLTF

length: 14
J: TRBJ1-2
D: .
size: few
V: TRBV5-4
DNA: TGCGCCAGCAGCCAAGATCGGGGGACCTATGGCTACACCTTC
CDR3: CASSQDRGTYGYTF

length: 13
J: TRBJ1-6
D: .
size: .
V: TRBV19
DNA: TGTGCCAGTAGTATCCAAAGGACCTCACCCCTCCACTTT
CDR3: CASSIQRTSPLHF

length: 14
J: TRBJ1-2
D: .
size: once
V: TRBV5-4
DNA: TGTGCCAGCAGCTTGGATAGTTCGGTGGGAGGCTACACCTTC
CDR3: CASSLDSSVGGYTF

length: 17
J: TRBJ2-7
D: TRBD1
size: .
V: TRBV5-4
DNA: TGTGCCAGCAGCTCCAGCCCAGGGGGTAATAAGGGGTACGAGCAGTACTTC
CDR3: CASSSSPGGNKGYEQYF

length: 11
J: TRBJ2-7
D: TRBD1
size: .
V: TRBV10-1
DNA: TGCGCCAAGGACAGGGACTACGAGCAGTACTTC
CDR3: CAKDRDYEQYF

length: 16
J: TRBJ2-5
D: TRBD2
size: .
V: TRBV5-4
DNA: TGTGCCAGCAGCTCCTCGACTAGCGGGGGCCAAGAGACCCAGTACTTC
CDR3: CASSSSTSGGQETQYF

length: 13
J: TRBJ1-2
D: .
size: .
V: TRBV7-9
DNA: TGTGCCAGCACCTGGGGAGGGGACTATGGCTACACCTTC
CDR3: CASTWGGDYGYTF

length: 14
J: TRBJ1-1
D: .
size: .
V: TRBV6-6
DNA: TGTGCCAGCAGGAGGAGGGGGGAAGGGACTGAAGCTTTCTTT
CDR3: CASRRRGEGTEAFF

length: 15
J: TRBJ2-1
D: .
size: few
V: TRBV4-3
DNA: TGCGCCAGCAGCCAGGGACAAGGCGGGGGCAATGAGCAGTTCTTC
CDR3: CASSQGQGGGNEQFF

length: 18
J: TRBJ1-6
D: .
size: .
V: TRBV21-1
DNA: TGTGCCAGCACCGGAGATAGTAACAGGGGCCTCCATAATTCACCCCTCCACTTT
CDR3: CASTGDSNRGLHNSPLHF

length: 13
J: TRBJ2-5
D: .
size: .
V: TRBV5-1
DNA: TGCGCCAGCAGCTTGGGGGTCCAAGAGACCCAGTACTTC
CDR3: CASSLGVQETQYF

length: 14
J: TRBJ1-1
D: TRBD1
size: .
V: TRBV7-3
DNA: TGTGCCAGCAGCTATCAGAAACAGGGGGGTGAAGCTTTCTTT
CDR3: CASSYQKQGGEAFF